Included here is one TCR beta chain sequence, with context. Its antigen is undetermined. These data are taken from a study of response to subunit inactivated influenza vaccine. General observations from the study: Few additional T cells are recruited per seasonal influenza vaccination, authors suggested.

V was trimmed by 3 bases and J by 5 bases, leaving 10 bases between them. Germline assignment: CDR1 LNHNV and CDR2 YYDKDF (reference sequence). The CDR3 is made up of 13 amino acids. TCRdb recomputed calls from the RT-PCR reads with MiXCR, one row per CDR3 protein. The data show hundreds of thousands of distinct CDR3 sequences, around 14% seen once. The chain links TRBV15 to TRBJ2-5; tentatively, D is TRBD1 (5 bases). The origin of this receptor is a man aged 45-65 years who received an inactivated influenza vaccine. The sequences come from PBMCs from blood, collected approximately 15 days before vaccination. CDR3: CATSSRVFETQYF. The CDR3 DNA follows: TGTGCCACCAGCAGCAGGGTTTTCGAGACCCAGTACTTC.